The 18 T cell receptor beta chains presented below share a single source sample, sequenced in a study of glioma-infiltrating T cells after dendritic cell vaccination. Time point specified: after dendritic cell vaccination, including at tumor progression/relapse. Sequencing was performed with immunoSEQ multiplex PCR; in TCRdb, only in-frame clones are kept and a portion is missing. Altogether approximately 46,000 clones are present, about 88% being singletons, with the ten largest covering less than 6.5%. This specimen consisted of blood, obtained after dendritic cell vaccination. These receptors were taken from a human donor with glioblastoma.

This sequence joins TRBV6-4 and TRBJ2-1, with 7 nucleotides matching TRBD2. J gave up 6 bases and V 6 bases, and 11 bases lay outside the gene matches. The CDR3 runs to 15 residues. Germline CDR1 and CDR2: MRHNA and SNTAGT. CDR3 protein: CASSETIRTSNEQFF. The CDR3 DNA sequence: TGTGCCAGCAGCGAGACGATAAGGACTAGCAATGAGCAGTTCTTC.

The V gene is TRBV6-6, the J gene TRBJ1-5; TRBD1 matches 8 bases. The CDR3 covers 12 residues. The germline gives CDR1 MNHNY, CDR2 SVGAGI (reference sequence). The trim removed 8 bases at V and 15 bases at J, leaving 12 bases unmatched. The CDR3: CASGQGATTGHF. CDR3 in DNA: TGTGCCAGCGGGCAGGGGGCGACTACGGGGCATTTT.

The chain combines TRBV28 with TRBJ2-4; 10 nucleotides line up with TRBD1. The CDR3 is 15 amino acids. Germline V gene lookup returns CDR1 MDHEN and CDR2 SYDVKM. J gave up 3 bases and V 5 bases, and 4 bases lay outside the gene matches. CDR3: CASSLTGGGKNIQYF. In DNA, the CDR3 is TGTGCCAGCAGTCTGACAGGGGGCGGCAAAAACATTCAGTACTTC.

J is TRBJ2-2 and V is TRBV4-1; D perhaps matches TRBD2 (5 bases). Deletions cut 0 bases from V and 3 bases from J, with 11 bases between. Germline V gene data show CDR1 as MGHRA and CDR2 as YSYEKL. The CDR3 runs 16 residues. The CDR3 coding sequence is TGCGCCAGCAGCCAAGAAACTAGGATCGACACCGGGGAGCTGTTTTTT. Its translation: CASSQETRIDTGELFF.

The rearrangement joins TRBV11-3 to TRBJ2-1, with 9 bases that match TRBD1. Germline loops: CDR1 SGHNT, CDR2 YENEEA. The length of the CDR3 is 14 residues. The J segment lost 5 bases and the V segment lost 5 bases, leaving 4 bases of the junction unmatched. The CDR3 nucleotides are TGTGCCAGCAGCCCGAGGACAGGGGACAATGAGCAGTTCTTC. Protein sequence: CASSPRTGDNEQFF.

V gene TRBV7-9 combines with J gene TRBJ2-1; the match to TRBD2 covers 8 bases. The CDR3 length is 16 residues. CDR1 and CDR2 from the germline V gene are SEHNR and FQNEAQ (reference sequence). V dropped 11 bases and J dropped 6; count of bases not matched to a gene: 18. The CDR3 protein is CAVSLVGREVINEQFF. The CDR3 region has the DNA TGTGCCGTAAGCTTGGTAGGGCGGGAGGTAATCAATGAGCAGTTCTTC.

By its share, this clone is medium-sized. The gene calls are TRBV2 and TRBJ2-5; D possibly corresponds to TRBD1 (5 bases). V was trimmed by 8 bases and J by 7 bases, leaving 8 bases between them. Germline V gene data show CDR1 as SNHLY and CDR2 as FYNNEI. The CDR3 has 10 amino acids. The CDR3 DNA sequence: TGTGCCAGCGCCCAGGGGACCCAGTACTTC. This translates into CASAQGTQYF. Based on the CDR3 plus reference TRBV2 and TRBJ2-5, the full variable domain is EPEVTQTPSHQVTQMGQEVILRCVPISNHLYFYWYRQILGQKVEFLVSFYNNEISEKSEIFDDQFSVERPDGSNFTLKIRSTKLEDSAMYFCASAQGTQYFGPGTRLLVL.

V is TRBV5-4 and J is TRBJ2-2, with D perhaps matching TRBD1 (5 bases). V lost 2 bases to trimming and J lost 1 base, with 15 bases between them. The CDR3 covers 17 residues. CDR1 SGHNT and CDR2 YYREEE come from the germline V gene (reference sequence). The chain's CDR3 is CASSFRIGQGNTGELFF. The CDR3 coding sequence is TGTGCCAGCAGCTTTCGCATCGGCCAGGGGAACACCGGGGAGCTGTTTTTT.

The rearrangement joins TRBV5-4 to TRBJ1-1; a possible D gene is TRBD1 (5 bases). CDR1 and CDR2 from the germline V gene are SGHNT and YYREEE (reference sequence). The CDR3 has 13 residues. Trimming took 4 bases from V and 4 from J, leaving 11 bases between them. The CDR3 bases are TGTGCCAGCAGCCCGCCCCAGGGCACTGAAGCTTTCTTT. Amino acid sequence: CASSPPQGTEAFF.

The chain uses TRBV11-2 and TRBJ2-2, with TRBD1 identical over 10 bases. This CDR3 spans 15 amino acids. Germline CDR1 SGHAT, CDR2 FQNNGV. The V gene end was trimmed by 2 bases and the J gene end by 7 bases; junction bases not matched to a gene: 4. The CDR3 nucleotides are TGTGCCAGCAGCTTATTAGGACAGGGGGTCGGGGAGCTGTTTTTT. This translates into CASSLLGQGVGELFF.

The chain recombines TRBV6-1 with TRBJ2-2; D gene unclear. The V gene's germline CDR1 is MNHNS and CDR2 SASEGT. The CDR3 runs to 14 residues. Trimming cost V 4 bases and J 4 bases, with 10 bases left between them. In DNA form, the CDR3 reads TGTGCCAGCAGTGTACAGAAAGCCACCGGGGAGCTGTTTTTT. It codes for CASSVQKATGELFF.

The chain uses TRBV4-1 and TRBJ1-1; tentatively, D is TRBD1 (5 bases). The germline V and J ends were trimmed by 3 bases and 2 bases, with 13 bases remaining between them. Germline V gene sequence: CDR1 MGHRA, CDR2 YSYEKL. The CDR3 covers 15 residues. CDR3 loop: CASSQIGEANTEAFF. In DNA, the CDR3 is TGCGCCAGCAGCCAGATAGGGGAGGCAAACACTGAAGCTTTCTTT.

This clone was found once. The V and J genes are TRBV10-3 and TRBJ2-2; 7 nucleotides line up with TRBD2. Germline V gene data show CDR1 as ENHRY and CDR2 as SYGVKD. J gave up 0 bases and V 4 bases, and 5 bases lay outside the gene matches. The CDR3 extends over 16 amino acids. The CDR3 protein is CAISGASGANTGELFF. The CDR3 coding sequence is TGTGCCATCAGTGGTGCTAGCGGAGCGAACACCGGGGAGCTGTTTTTT.

V usage is TRBV28 and J usage is TRBJ2-5, with 9 bases matching TRBD2. The J call could be wrong; TRBJ2-7 is a better fit for the DNA end. Germline V gene data show CDR1 as MDHEN and CDR2 as SYDVKM. The CDR3 is made up of 15 amino acids. CDR3 nucleotides: TGTGCCAGCAGTCCCCGACTAGCGGTAAGCTACGAGCAGTACTTC. Translation: CASSPRLAVSYEQYF.

The rearrangement uses TRBV27 and TRBJ2-3; 7 bases are a match to TRBD2. The CDR3 runs 14 residues. The V and J ends lost 6 bases and 3 bases, in that order; junction bases with no gene match: 6. Germline CDR1 MNHEY, CDR2 SMNVEV (reference sequence). The CDR3 is CASRGGSRTDTQYF. The DNA of the CDR3 is TGTGCCAGCAGAGGCGGGAGTCGGACAGATACGCAGTATTTT.

This clone was counted once. The V and J genes are TRBV6-1 and TRBJ1-1; D might be TRBD1 (5 bases). Between the trimmed V and J ends, which lost 8 bases and 3 bases, there was a span of 13 bases. Germline CDR1 is MNHNS and CDR2 is SASEGT. The CDR3 totals 13 residues. CDR3 in amino acids: CASGQGAHTEAFF. DNA for the CDR3: TGTGCCAGCGGGCAAGGGGCCCACACTGAAGCTTTCTTT.

V gene TRBV25-1 combines with J gene TRBJ1-4; TRBD1 matches at 7 bases. This CDR3 spans 15 amino acids. Losses at the gene ends were 4 bases for V and 4 bases for J; bases not matched to a gene: 6. CDR1 MGHDK and CDR2 SYGVNS come from the germline V gene. The CDR3, as DNA: TGTGCCAGCAGTGCCGGGGGACAGCTTAATGAAAAACTGTTTTTT. This gives the protein CASSAGGQLNEKLFF.

The chain joins TRBV10-3 to TRBJ1-1, with TRBD1 matching 7 bases. The trim removed 10 bases at V and 0 bases at J, leaving 11 bases unmatched. This CDR3 region has 15 residues. CDR1 is ENHRY and CDR2 is SYGVKD in the germline V gene. CDR3 protein: CASRGQTKLNTEAFF. Written as DNA, the CDR3 is TGTGCCAGCCGGGGACAGACCAAATTGAACACTGAAGCTTTCTTT.